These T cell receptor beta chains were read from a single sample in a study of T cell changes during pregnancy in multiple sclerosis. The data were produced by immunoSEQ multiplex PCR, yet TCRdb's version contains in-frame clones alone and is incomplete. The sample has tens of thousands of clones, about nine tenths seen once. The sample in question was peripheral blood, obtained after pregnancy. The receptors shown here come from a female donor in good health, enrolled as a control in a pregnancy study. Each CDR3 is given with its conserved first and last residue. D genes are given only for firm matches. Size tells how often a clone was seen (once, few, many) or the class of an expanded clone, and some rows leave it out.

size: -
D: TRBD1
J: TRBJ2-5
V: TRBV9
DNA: TGTGCCAGCAGCGTAAGGGACAGGGAGGCAGAGACCCAGTACTTC
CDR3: CASSVRDREAETQYF

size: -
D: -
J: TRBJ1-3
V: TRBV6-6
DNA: TGTGCCAGCATCGACAGTGGGTTGTCTGGAAACACCATATATTTT
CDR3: CASIDSGLSGNTIYF

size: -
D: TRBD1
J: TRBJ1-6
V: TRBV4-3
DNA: TGCGCCAGCAGCCAAGGCCAGGGGGCGCGGAATTCACCCCTCCACTTT
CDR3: CASSQGQGARNSPLHF

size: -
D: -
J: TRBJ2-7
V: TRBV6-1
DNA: TGTGCCAGCAGCCTAGGCAGCCTATACGAGCAGTACTTC
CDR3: CASSLGSLYEQYF

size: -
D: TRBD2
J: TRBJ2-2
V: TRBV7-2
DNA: TGTGCCAGCAGCTTATACGGGGGGGCAAACACCGGGGAGCTGTTTTTT
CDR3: CASSLYGGANTGELFF

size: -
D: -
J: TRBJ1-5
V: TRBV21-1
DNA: TGTGCCAGCTTCCTAATAAATGCAACCCGGGACAGGGGCCAAAAGGCGGTTCAGCCCCAGCATTTT
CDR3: CASFLINATRDRGQKAVQPQHF

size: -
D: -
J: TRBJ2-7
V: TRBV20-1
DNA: TGCAGTGCTGGCGAGGCGTACGAGCAGTACTTC
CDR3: CSAGEAYEQYF

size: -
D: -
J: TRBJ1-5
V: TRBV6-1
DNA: TGTGCCAGCAGTCGGACAGTTAGCAATCAGCCCCAGCATTTT
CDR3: CASSRTVSNQPQHF

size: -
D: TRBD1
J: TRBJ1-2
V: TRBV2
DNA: TGTGCCAGCAGTGAAGAGACAGGGGGATATGGCTACACCTTC
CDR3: CASSEETGGYGYTF

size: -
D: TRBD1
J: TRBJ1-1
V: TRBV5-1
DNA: TGCGCCAGCAGCCGGGACAGTTTAGAAGCTTTCTTT
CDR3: CASSRDSLEAFF

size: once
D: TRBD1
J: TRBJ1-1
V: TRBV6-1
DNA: TGTGCCAGCAGTGGACAGGGTAACACTGAAGCTTTCTTT
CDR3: CASSGQGNTEAFF

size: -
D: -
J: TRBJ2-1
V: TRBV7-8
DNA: TGTGCCAGCAGCTTAGTTTCTAGGCACCAAGGGGGTAATGAGCAGTTCTTC
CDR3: CASSLVSRHQGGNEQFF

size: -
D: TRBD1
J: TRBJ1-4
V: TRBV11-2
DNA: TGTGCCAGCAGCACCAGGACAGGGGAGAGGAATGAAAAACTGTTTTTT
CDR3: CASSTRTGERNEKLFF